Below are 25 T cell receptor beta chains sequenced from a single sample in a study of blood T cell repertoires in COVID-19. Using immunoSEQ multiplex PCR, the repertoire was profiled, and TCRdb retains in-frame clones only, with some absent. The repertoire holds about 140,000 clones, around 86% seen once, with around 4% in the top ten. The sample was peripheral blood. The receptor set was obtained from a woman older than 75 with acute or convalescent COVID-19.

The chain joins TRBV28 to TRBJ1-3; D remains unclear. The V end was cut by 7 bases, the J end by 4 bases, with 5 bases between. There are 11 residues in the CDR3. The V gene's germline CDR1 is MDHEN and CDR2 SYDVKM. In DNA, the CDR3 is TGTGCCAGCACCTCCGGAAACACCATATATTTT. Amino acids: CASTSGNTIYF.

The V call is TRBV6-5, the J call TRBJ1-3; the D gene is possibly TRBD1 (6 bases). The V end was cut by 6 bases, the J end by 8 bases, with 14 bases between. The length of the CDR3 is 13 residues. Germline assignment: CDR1 MNHEY and CDR2 SVGAGI. The CDR3 reads CASRRDTGDTIYF. CDR3 DNA: TGTGCCAGCAGAAGGGACACTGGGGACACCATATATTTT.

Only one count was recorded for this clone. The chain employs TRBV19 and TRBJ1-1; D possibly corresponds to TRBD1 (6 bases). With 3 bases removed from V and 4 bases from J, the gap between germline ends came to 15 bases. This CDR3 spans 15 amino acids. Germline values: CDR1 LNHDA, CDR2 SQIVND (reference sequence). The CDR3 region is CASSILLRGSTEAFF. The CDR3 coding sequence is TGTGCCAGTAGTATTCTCCTCAGGGGAAGCACTGAAGCTTTCTTT.

CDR3 nucleotides: TGTGCCAGCAGCTTGGGGGGACAGAAAGAAGCTTTCTTT. Encoded protein: CASSLGGQKEAFF. The rearrangement uses TRBV5-6 and TRBJ1-1; 7 positions agree with TRBD1. CDR1 and CDR2 (germline): SGHDT, YYEEEE. V trimming: 0 bases; J trimming: 8 bases; junction bases outside the gene matches: 4. The CDR3 contains 13 residues.

The chain links TRBV5-6 to TRBJ2-7, with D possibly TRBD1 on 7 matching bases. In germline, CDR1 is SGHDT, CDR2 YYEEEE. V shed 1 base and J shed 6 bases, with 8 bases lying between them. CDR3 length: 12 residues. The chain's CDR3 is CASSLQGGEQYF. In DNA form, the CDR3 reads TGTGCCAGCAGCTTGCAGGGGGGCGAGCAGTACTTC.

The chain uses TRBV18 and TRBJ2-1, with TRBD1 identical over 7 bases. This CDR3 has 15 amino acids. V lost 0 bases and J lost 8; bases outside the gene matches: 7. Germline-derived CDR1 and CDR2 are KGHSH and LQKENI. The CDR3 bases are TGTGCCAGCTCACCACCGACGGGACAGTTCTATGAGCAGTTCTTC. It translates to CASSPPTGQFYEQFF.

The CDR3 DNA follows: TGCAGCGTTAGACTGCCGAATCAGCCCCAGCATTTT. It is translated as CSVRLPNQPQHF. The chain couples TRBV29-1 to TRBJ1-5; D ambiguous. CDR3 size: 12 residues. Trimming stripped 5 bases from V and 4 bases from J, with 9 bases between. Germline V gene lookup returns CDR1 SQVTM and CDR2 ANQGSEA.

This clone was seen once. The rearrangement uses TRBV19 and TRBJ1-2, with 7 bases fitting TRBD1. CDR3 length: 12 amino acids. J lost 3 bases, V lost 7 bases, and 2 bases had no gene match. Germline values: CDR1 LNHDA, CDR2 SQIVND (reference sequence). The CDR3 DNA reads TGTGCCAGTACCACAGGGGACTATGGCTACACCTTC. Its translation is CASTTGDYGYTF.

The CDR3 sequence is CASSYSRGQNTEAFF. The CDR3 DNA sequence: TGTGCCAGCAGTTATTCCAGGGGACAGAACACTGAAGCTTTCTTT. The V and J genes are TRBV6-5 and TRBJ1-1; D may be TRBD1 (6 bases). V shed 3 bases and J shed 1 base, with 12 bases lying between them. The CDR3 loop spans 15 amino acids. Germline V gene sequence: CDR1 MNHEY, CDR2 SVGAGI.

V and J are TRBV19 and TRBJ1-5; 12 bases line up with TRBD1. This CDR3 contains 16 residues. Germline V gene sequence: CDR1 LNHDA, CDR2 SQIVND (reference sequence). The V and J ends lost 5 bases and 10 bases, in that order; junction bases with no gene match: 12. In DNA, the CDR3 is TGTGCCAGTAGTCCGAGGGACCGGGACAGGGGGCTCCCCCAGCATTTT. Translation gives CASSPRDRDRGLPQHF.

This clone was seen just once. This CDR3 reads CASSSQWGRGETQYF. The CDR3 DNA is TGTGCCAGCAGCTCCCAGTGGGGCAGGGGAGAGACCCAGTACTTC. The chain is built from TRBV7-2 and TRBJ2-5; possibly TRBD1 for D (6 bases). Germline V gives CDR1 SGHTA, CDR2 FQGNSA. The length of the CDR3 is 15 residues. Between the trimmed V and J ends, which lost 4 bases and 4 bases, there was a span of 16 bases.

J is TRBJ2-1 and V is TRBV30; D remains ambiguous. The V gene lost 1 base and the J gene lost 0 bases, with 10 bases spanning the gap. The CDR3 has 15 amino acids. Germline CDR1 reads GTSNPN; CDR2 reads SVGIG (reference sequence). As DNA, the CDR3 is TGTGCCTGGAGTGACAGTCTGAGCTCCTACAATGAGCAGTTCTTC. Translation gives CAWSDSLSSYNEQFF.

J is TRBJ1-1 and V is TRBV12-3 or TRBV12-4, with unresolved D. The CDR3 runs 13 residues. V gave up 6 bases and J gave up 1 base, with 9 bases separating them. The CDR3 coding sequence is TGTGCCAGCAGCCTGGCGGGGAACACTGAAGCTTTCTTT. Translating it yields CASSLAGNTEAFF.

The rearrangement links TRBV7-2 to TRBJ2-2, with 13 nucleotides matching TRBD2. Germline V CDR1 and CDR2: SGHTA, FQGNSA. CDR3 length: 15 residues. Losses at the gene ends were 3 bases for V and 6 bases for J; bases not matched to a gene: 1. The CDR3 protein is CASSFTSGGAGELFF. CDR3 coding DNA: TGTGCCAGCAGCTTCACTAGCGGGGGGGCCGGGGAGCTGTTTTTT. Full variable domain (outside the CDR3, taken from reference TRBV7-2 and TRBJ2-2): GAGVSQSPSNKVTEKGKDVELRCDPISGHTALYWYRQSLGQGLEFLIYFQGNSAPDKSGLPSDRFSAERTGGSVSTLTIQRTQQEDSAVYLCASSFTSGGAGELFFGEGSRLTVL.

This chain links TRBV9 with TRBJ2-3, with TRBD2 as a possible D gene (6 bases). The CDR3 spans 15 residues. V was pared by 2 bases and J by 1 base, with 11 bases between. Germline V gives CDR1 SGDLS, CDR2 YYNGEE. Here the CDR3 reads CASSVGGLGTDTQYF. The CDR3 nucleotides are TGTGCCAGCAGCGTTGGGGGGTTAGGCACAGATACGCAGTATTTT.

The chain links TRBV21-1 to TRBJ1-4. TRBV21-1 is noted as a pseudogene. The CDR3 is 16 residues long. In DNA form, the CDR3 reads TGTGCCAGCAGCACTCAAAAACGGGGGTTTAATGAAAAACTGTTTTTT. The encoded protein is CASSTQKRGFNEKLFF.

The chain recombines TRBV10-3 with TRBJ1-2; the D is unclear. Germline V CDR1 and CDR2: ENHRY, SYGVKD. The ends were cut back, 3 bases at V and 7 bases at J, with 15 bases in the middle. This CDR3 is built from 14 residues. CDR3 protein: CAISDPGREAGYTF. The DNA of the CDR3 is TGTGCCATCAGTGACCCTGGGAGGGAGGCTGGCTACACCTTC.

The V gene is TRBV13, the J gene TRBJ2-3, with D perhaps TRBD1 (5 bases). There are 13 residues in the CDR3. Per the germline V gene, CDR1 is PRHDT and CDR2 is FYEKMQ (reference sequence). V lost 6 bases to trimming and J lost 11 bases, with 18 bases between them. The chain's CDR3 is CASRSRGLMMQYF. The CDR3 DNA reads as TGTGCCAGCAGGTCTAGGGGCCTGATGATGCAGTATTTT. The full variable domain, in which reference TRBV13 and TRBJ2-3 provide the parts outside the CDR3, is AAGVIQSPRHLIKEKRETATLKCYPIPRHDTVYWYQQGPGQDPQFLISFYEKMQSDKGSIPDRFSAQQFSDYHSELNMSSLELGDSALYFCASRSRGLMMQYFGPGTRLTVL.

CDR3 protein: CASSRSGTDIYNEQFF. The CDR3 DNA is TGTGCCAGTAGTAGGTCCGGGACAGATATATACAATGAGCAGTTCTTC. The chain recombines TRBV19 with TRBJ2-1; 7 nucleotides match TRBD1. Per the germline V gene, CDR1 is LNHDA and CDR2 is SQIVND (reference sequence). CDR3 size: 16 residues. V trimming: 4 bases; J trimming: 4 bases; junction bases outside the gene matches: 10.

This clone was seen only a few times. The chain uses TRBV19 and TRBJ1-5, with TRBD1 matching 9 bases. The CDR3 runs to 16 residues. Germline V gene data show CDR1 as LNHDA and CDR2 as SQIVND (reference sequence). The V segment lost 3 bases and the J segment 0 bases; nucleotides outside the gene matches: 3. The CDR3, as DNA: TGTGCCAGTAGTATTCGGACAGGGGATAGCAATCAGCCCCAGCATTTT. Protein product: CASSIRTGDSNQPQHF.

The chain couples TRBV20-1 to TRBJ1-2, with a possible D match to TRBD1 (6 bases). Trimming cost V 5 bases and J 6 bases, with 10 bases left between them. Germline assignment: CDR1 DFQATT and CDR2 SNEGSKA (reference sequence). The length of the CDR3 is 11 residues. The CDR3 bases are TGCAGTGCTGAGGCAGGGGATGGCTACACCTTC. Its translation: CSAEAGDGYTF.

The gene calls are TRBV7-9 and TRBJ2-3; TRBD2 aligns across 8 bases. The CDR3 runs to 14 residues. Germline assignment: CDR1 SEHNR and CDR2 FQNEAQ (reference sequence). Unmatched junction bases numbered 1, after V lost 5 bases and J lost 0 bases. CDR3 in amino acids: CASSGLASTDTQYF. CDR3 DNA sequence: TGTGCCAGCAGCGGACTAGCCAGCACAGATACGCAGTATTTT.

The rearrangement uses TRBV5-1 and TRBJ1-6, with TRBD1 identical over 7 bases. Germline V CDR1 and CDR2: SGHRS, YFSETQ. With V trimmed by 1 base and J by 8 bases, 6 bases remained unmatched. The CDR3 is made up of 15 amino acids. CDR3 loop: CASSLPRQGDSPLHF. The CDR3 coding sequence is TGCGCCAGCAGCTTGCCGCGACAGGGCGATTCACCCCTCCACTTT.

The chain links TRBV24-1 to TRBJ2-1; 10 bases map to TRBD2. Germline V gene data show CDR1 as KGHDR and CDR2 as SFDVKD. CDR3 length equals 17 residues. V shed 9 bases and J 0 bases; nucleotides not matched to a gene: 10. CDR3 coding DNA: TGTGCCACCGAAGGAACAGCGGGGGGGAGCTCCTACAATGAGCAGTTCTTC. Protein product: CATEGTAGGSSYNEQFF.

The rearrangement uses TRBV4-1 and TRBJ2-1; 12 bases fit TRBD2. The junction had 0 bases not matched to a gene; V was cut back by 1 base and J by 5 bases. The CDR3 spans 15 residues. CDR1 MGHRA and CDR2 YSYEKL come from the germline V gene. The CDR3 nucleotides are TGCGCCAGCAGCCAAGGGACTAGCGGGGACAATGAGCAGTTCTTC. It encodes CASSQGTSGDNEQFF.